The 18 T cell receptor beta chains reported below all come from one sample, sequenced in a study of blood T cell repertoires in COVID-19. The repertoire was sequenced with immunoSEQ multiplex PCR; TCRdb's copy has only in-frame clones and lacks some. The sample lists approximately 94,000 clones, around four fifths occurring once. The source material was peripheral blood. The receptors here all came from a woman aged 65 to 85 with acute or convalescent COVID-19.

This CDR3 is CSALTAMNTEAFF. In DNA, the CDR3 is TGCAGCGCCCTGACAGCAATGAACACTGAAGCTTTCTTT. This sequence joins TRBV29-1 and TRBJ1-1; D might be TRBD1 (5 bases). In germline, CDR1 is SQVTM, CDR2 ANQGSEA. V lost 7 bases and J 0 bases, leaving 12 bases between the germline ends. CDR3 length: 13 amino acids.

The chain couples TRBV19 to TRBJ2-2; 8 bases match TRBD2. Germline-derived CDR1 and CDR2 are LNHDA and SQIVND (reference sequence). This CDR3 contains 13 residues. The V gene end was trimmed by 6 bases and the J gene end by 8 bases; junction bases not matched to a gene: 5. The CDR3 here is CASSPGGVGELFF. In nucleotides, the CDR3 is TGTGCCAGTAGCCCGGGGGGGGTAGGGGAGCTGTTTTTT. Combining the CDR3 with reference TRBV19 and TRBJ2-2 gives the whole variable domain DGGITQSPKYLFRKEGQNVTLSCEQNLNHDAMYWYRQDPGQGLRLIYYSQIVNDFQKGDIAEGYSVSREKKESFPLTVTSAQKNPTAFYLCASSPGGVGELFFGEGSRLTVL.

The V call is TRBV5-5, the J call TRBJ1-4; TRBD1 is a possible D gene (5 bases). V gave up 0 bases and J gave up 0 bases, with 12 bases separating them. Germline values: CDR1 SGHKS, CDR2 YYEKEE (reference sequence). The CDR3 sequence is 17 residues long. This chain's CDR3 is CASSLGTLPTTNEKLFF. The CDR3 nucleotides read TGTGCCAGCAGCTTGGGGACACTTCCTACAACTAATGAAAAACTGTTTTTT. Full variable domain (outside the CDR3, taken from reference TRBV5-5 and TRBJ1-4): DAGVTQSPTHLIKTRGQQVTLRCSPISGHKSVSWYQQVLGQGPQFIFQYYEKEERGRGNFPDRFSARQFPNYSSELNVNALLLGDSALYLCASSLGTLPTTNEKLFFGSGTQLSVL.

The rearrangement links TRBV4-3 to TRBJ1-4; D may be TRBD1 (5 bases). Trimming removed 0 bases from V and 3 bases from J, with 8 bases in between. The CDR3 is made up of 15 amino acids. Germline CDR1 is LGHNA and CDR2 is YSLEER. CDR3 sequence (DNA): TGCGCCAGCAGCCAAGATCGGGGGTCTAATGAAAAACTGTTTTTT. It is translated as CASSQDRGSNEKLFF.

The table lists this clone with a few counts. Other DNA sequences in the same sample also yield this CDR3. This chain joins TRBV7-9 and TRBJ1-5; the D gene is possibly TRBD1 (5 bases). CDR3 length: 13 amino acids. Germline CDR1 reads SEHNR; CDR2 reads FQNEAQ (reference sequence). The ends were cut back, 3 bases at V and 5 bases at J, with 8 bases in the middle. The CDR3 DNA follows: TGTGCCAGCAGCTTGGGGGGGGATCAGCCCCAGCATTTT. Translation gives CASSLGGDQPQHF.

The V gene is TRBV5-6, the J gene TRBJ2-7, with D possibly being TRBD2 (7 bases). Trimming stripped 6 bases from V and 6 bases from J, with 19 bases between. CDR3 length: 14 residues. Germline assignment: CDR1 SGHDT and CDR2 YYEEEE. The CDR3 protein is CASTRWGGAFEQYV. The DNA for the CDR3 is TGTGCCAGCACCCGGTGGGGGGGGGCCTTCGAGCAGTACGTC.

This CDR3 reads CASSIRAANEKLFF. The CDR3 DNA sequence: TGTGCCAGTAGTATCAGGGCGGCGAATGAAAAACTGTTTTTT. The chain couples TRBV19 to TRBJ1-4, with a possible D match to TRBD1 (5 bases). In germline, CDR1 is LNHDA, CDR2 SQIVND (reference sequence). There are 14 residues in the CDR3. Trimming removed 3 bases at V and 5 bases at J, with 10 bases between.

The chain recombines TRBV3-1 (or the pseudogene TRBV3-2) with TRBJ1-2; D unclear. The V gene's germline CDR1 is LGHDT and CDR2 YNNKEL (reference sequence). Trimming took off 3 bases at V and 5 bases at J, with 10 bases between the two ends. The CDR3 totals 13 residues. The CDR3 region has the DNA TGTGCCAGCAGCCAGGACTCCAAATATGGCTACACCTTC. This codes for CASSQDSKYGYTF.

The J gene is TRBJ1-2, the V gene TRBV5-4; possible D gene TRBD1, 6 bases. Trimming pared 2 bases from V and 7 bases from J, leaving 12 bases between. This CDR3 spans 13 amino acids. Germline V CDR1 and CDR2: SGHNT, YYREEE (reference sequence). The CDR3 is CASSFLGASGYTF. DNA for the CDR3: TGTGCCAGCAGCTTCCTGGGGGCGAGTGGCTACACCTTC.

V usage is TRBV5-1 and J usage is TRBJ2-5; D not resolved. The V end lost 3 bases, the J end lost 1 base, and 10 bases lay between the germline ends. The germline CDR1 and CDR2 sequences are SGHRS and YFSETQ. CDR3 length: 14 amino acids. CDR3 sequence reads: CASSSELIQETQYF. The CDR3 DNA sequence: TGCGCCAGCAGCTCTGAGTTAATCCAAGAGACCCAGTACTTC.

V gene TRBV6-5 combines with J gene TRBJ1-5; D may be TRBD1 (6 bases). Germline-derived CDR1 and CDR2 are MNHEY and SVGAGI. This CDR3 is 15 amino acids long. The V gene lost 2 bases and the J gene lost 2 bases, with 10 bases spanning the gap. The CDR3 loop is CASSYARQGNQPQHF. The DNA for the CDR3 is TGTGCCAGCAGTTACGCGCGACAGGGCAATCAGCCCCAGCATTTT.

This clone was detected only a few times. J is TRBJ2-5 and V is TRBV30; 8 bases map to TRBD2. V lost 3 bases and J lost 3; bases outside the gene matches: 9. Germline CDR1 reads GTSNPN; CDR2 reads SVGIG (reference sequence). This CDR3 region has 15 residues. The CDR3 is CAWRGSGGSKETQYF. CDR3 sequence (DNA): TGTGCCTGGAGAGGCTCGGGGGGGAGTAAAGAGACCCAGTACTTC.

This clone was seen only a few times. The CDR3 DNA is TGTGCCAGTAGTCGAGGGGGTCTGCCAACTGAAGCTTTCTTT. This translates into CASSRGGLPTEAFF. V gene TRBV19 combines with J gene TRBJ1-1; TRBD1 is a possible D gene (6 bases). Trimming cost V 5 bases and J 5 bases, with 15 bases left between them. Germline loops: CDR1 LNHDA, CDR2 SQIVND (reference sequence). There are 14 residues in the CDR3.

This clone appeared a single time. V and J are TRBV6-6 and TRBJ2-2, with TRBD2 matching 7 bases. The CDR3 consists of 16 residues. Per germline, CDR1 MNHNY and CDR2 SVGAGI (reference sequence). The ends lost 6 bases at V and 4 bases at J; junction bases unmatched: 11. CDR3 sequence reads: CASSHGLVVSTGELFF. Here the CDR3 DNA reads TGTGCCAGCAGCCACGGACTAGTAGTTAGCACCGGGGAGCTGTTTTTT.

The rearrangement uses TRBV6-9 and TRBJ1-1; no reliable D call. V lost 8 bases and J 0 bases, leaving 10 bases between the germline ends. The germline CDR1 and CDR2 sequences are MNHGY and SVAAGI. CDR3 length: 13 amino acids. CDR3 region: CASSSAMNTEAFF. CDR3 DNA: TGTGCCAGCTCCTCAGCGATGAACACTGAAGCTTTCTTT.

There are a few counts of this clone. This rearrangement joins TRBV7-2 to TRBJ1-5, with D perhaps matching TRBD1 (6 bases). CDR3 size: 13 residues. CDR1 SGHTA and CDR2 FQGNSA come from the germline V gene. V lost 5 bases, J lost 3 bases, and 8 bases lay in between. This CDR3 reads CASSRDNNQPQHF. As DNA, the CDR3 is TGTGCCAGCAGCCGGGACAACAATCAGCCCCAGCATTTT.

J is TRBJ2-7 and V is TRBV7-9; 10 positions match TRBD1. CDR1 and CDR2 from the germline V gene are SEHNR and FQNEAQ (reference sequence). Germline trimming cut 3 bases from V and 5 bases from J; bases unmatched to any gene: 7. The CDR3 sequence is 15 residues long. CDR3 sequence reads: CASSLAGTGAHEQYF. The DNA for the CDR3 is TGTGCCAGCAGCTTGGCAGGGACAGGGGCCCACGAGCAGTACTTC.

The chain recombines TRBV4-1 with TRBJ1-3; no clear D gene. CDR3 length: 13 residues. In germline, CDR1 is MGHRA, CDR2 YSYEKL. V was shortened by 0 bases and J by 12 bases, with 12 bases between the two germline ends. The CDR3 DNA reads TGCGCCAGCAGCCAAGACGGAGCCTTTGACATATATTTT. Amino acids: CASSQDGAFDIYF.